This passage covers 19 T cell receptor beta chains from one sample sequenced in a study of blood T cell repertoires in COVID-19. The table came from immunoSEQ multiplex PCR; TCRdb's copy has only in-frame clones and leaves some out. The table lists a few hundred thousand clones, about nine tenths of them singletons. What was sequenced was PBMCs or T cells enriched from blood (not recorded which). The receptors come from a human donor in a cohort exposed to, infected with or recovered from COVID-19 (not recorded which). The donor label of this sample is uncertain.

The chain carries TRBV6-5 and TRBJ1-4, with no clear D. V was shortened by 8 bases and J by 2 bases, with 15 bases between the two germline ends. Germline V gives CDR1 MNHEY, CDR2 SVGAGI. This CDR3 is built from 15 residues. CDR3: CASAFERRTNEKLFF. DNA of the CDR3: TGTGCCAGCGCCTTTGAGAGGCGGACTAATGAAAAACTGTTTTTT.

V usage is TRBV19 and J usage is TRBJ1-2; 7 bases line up with TRBD1. V lost 1 base and J lost 4; bases outside the gene matches: 6. Germline lookup yields CDR1 LNHDA and CDR2 SQIVND (reference sequence). This CDR3 spans 15 amino acids. CDR3 coding DNA: TGTGCCAGTAGTATAGGGAGAGGACAGGTCTATGGCTACACCTTC. Its protein product is CASSIGRGQVYGYTF.

The V call is TRBV18, the J call TRBJ1-2; unclear D gene. This CDR3 has 13 amino acids. Deletions cut 3 bases from V and 7 bases from J, with 12 bases between. Germline V gene lookup returns CDR1 KGHSH and CDR2 LQKENI. The CDR3 region is CASSPGEERGYTF. CDR3 sequence (DNA): TGTGCCAGCTCACCCGGGGAGGAACGTGGCTACACCTTC. The full variable domain, in which reference TRBV18 and TRBJ1-2 provide the parts outside the CDR3, is NAGVMQNPRHLVRRRGQEARLRCSPMKGHSHVYWYRQLPEEGLKFMVYLQKENIIDESGMPKERFSAEFPKEGPSILRIQQVVRGDSAAYFCASSPGEERGYTFGSGTRLTVV.

This clone was recorded once. The chain uses TRBV6-4 and TRBJ1-6, with a possible D match to TRBD1 (5 bases). This CDR3 is 12 amino acids long. Germline V lookup: CDR1 MRHNA, CDR2 SNTAGT. Trimming left V 4 bases short and J 12 bases short, with 10 bases between. The CDR3, as DNA: TGTGCCAGCAGTGGGGGGGTCGTACCCCTCCACTTT. Its protein product is CASSGGVVPLHF.

The chain joins TRBV7-9 to TRBJ2-3; a possible D gene is TRBD2 (5 bases). CDR1 SEHNR and CDR2 FQNEAQ come from the germline V gene (reference sequence). Trimming shortened V by 5 bases and J by 6 bases, and 18 bases separated the two germline ends. The CDR3 consists of 15 residues. CDR3 coding DNA: TGTGCCAGCAGCCGTGGTTCTAGCCTGGGGGATACGCAGTATTTT. Residues: CASSRGSSLGDTQYF.

V and J are TRBV15 and TRBJ2-1; TRBD1 is a possible D gene (6 bases). Trimming took 0 bases from V and 4 from J, leaving 10 bases between them. CDR1 is LNHNV and CDR2 is YYDKDF in the germline V gene (reference sequence). The CDR3 totals 15 residues. CDR3 nucleotides: TGTGCCACCAGCAGAGATGGGACAATATACAATGAGCAGTTCTTC. Amino acids: CATSRDGTIYNEQFF.

V is TRBV9 and J is TRBJ2-3, with TRBD2 identical over 9 bases. This CDR3 comprises 16 residues. With 4 bases clipped from V and 1 base from J, the junction kept 7 bases outside the gene matches. CDR1 is SGDLS and CDR2 is YYNGEE in the germline V gene. The CDR3 loop is CASSSGGGAGTDTQYF. CDR3 in DNA: TGTGCCAGCAGCTCTGGCGGGGGGGCCGGCACAGATACGCAGTATTTT.

The chain is built from TRBV4-1 and TRBJ1-2; D is unresolved. Trimming shortened V by 1 base and J by 2 bases, and 17 bases separated the two germline ends. The CDR3 is 17 residues long. CDR1 and CDR2 (germline): MGHRA, YSYEKL. The DNA of the CDR3 is TGCGCCAGCAGCCAAGCGAGTGGAGGTAGGATGAACTATGGCTACACCTTC. Translation: CASSQASGGRMNYGYTF.

The chain uses TRBV19 and TRBJ2-1; 7 bases are shared with TRBD2. Trimming at V came to 10 bases and at J to 4 bases, leaving 13 bases not matched to a gene. The germline gives CDR1 LNHDA, CDR2 SQIVND (reference sequence). The CDR3 has 15 residues. The CDR3 DNA follows: TGTGCCACTCACGAAGGGAGGGGATTATACAATGAGCAGTTCTTC. This encodes CATHEGRGLYNEQFF.

The chain uses TRBV5-1 and TRBJ2-2; TRBD2 agrees at 13 bases. The CDR3 runs 18 residues. The ends lost 4 bases at V and 6 bases at J; junction bases unmatched: 12. The germline V gene has CDR1 SGHRS and CDR2 YFSETQ. This chain's CDR3 is CASSIYGLAGAVAGELFF. Written as DNA, the CDR3 is TGCGCCAGCAGCATTTACGGACTAGCGGGGGCCGTGGCCGGGGAGCTGTTTTTT.

V usage is TRBV29-1 and J usage is TRBJ2-7; TRBD1 agrees at 7 bases. Germline loops: CDR1 SQVTM, CDR2 ANQGSEA. The CDR3 extends over 13 amino acids. Germline trimming cut 2 bases from V and 4 bases from J; bases unmatched to any gene: 5. Here the CDR3 reads CSVERQGSYEQYF. The CDR3 nucleotides read TGCAGCGTTGAAAGACAGGGTTCATACGAGCAGTACTTC.

This clone was detected only a few times. V gene TRBV4-1 combines with J gene TRBJ2-7; D possibly corresponds to TRBD1 (6 bases). V dropped 0 bases and J dropped 2 bases, with 11 bases sitting between them. The length of the CDR3 is 15 residues. From germline, CDR1 is MGHRA and CDR2 YSYEKL. The CDR3 sequence: CASSQDYQGPYEQYF. For the CDR3, the DNA is TGCGCCAGCAGCCAAGATTATCAGGGGCCCTACGAGCAGTACTTC.

The chain is built from TRBV30 and TRBJ1-6, with D possibly TRBD1 on 6 matching bases. CDR1 GTSNPN and CDR2 SVGIG come from the germline V gene (reference sequence). V was trimmed by 3 bases and J by 7 bases, leaving 13 bases between them. The CDR3 runs to 14 residues. The DNA of the CDR3 is TGTGCCTGGAGAGGAGCAGGGGAGAATTCACCCCTCCACTTT. It encodes CAWRGAGENSPLHF.

This clone was seen a few times. The chain is built from TRBV9 and TRBJ1-1; no clear D gene. The germline CDR1 and CDR2 sequences are SGDLS and YYNGEE. Trimming pared 4 bases from V and 4 bases from J, leaving 17 bases between. The CDR3 runs 15 residues. CDR3 region: CASSSDAVSGTEAFF. As DNA, the CDR3 is TGTGCCAGCAGCTCCGACGCGGTATCGGGCACTGAAGCTTTCTTT.

The V and J genes are TRBV30 and TRBJ2-3, with TRBD1 matching over 8 bases. CDR3 length: 14 amino acids. CDR1 is GTSNPN and CDR2 is SVGIG in the germline V gene (reference sequence). With V trimmed by 8 bases and J by 3 bases, 10 bases remained unmatched. The DNA of the CDR3 is TGTGCCACGACCGACAGGGGAGAGACAGATACGCAGTATTTT. Protein: CATTDRGETDTQYF.

The chain employs TRBV6-2 or TRBV6-3 and TRBJ1-5; 8 bases line up with TRBD1. The germline CDR1 and CDR2 sequences are MNHEY and SVGEGT. The J segment lost 0 bases and the V segment lost 5 bases, leaving 12 bases of the junction unmatched. This CDR3 is 18 amino acids long. The CDR3 loop is CASSRHPGGAGSNQPQHF. CDR3 bases: TGTGCCAGCAGTAGGCACCCAGGGGGCGCGGGTAGCAATCAGCCCCAGCATTTT.

This clone came up a few times. In the same sample, other DNA sequences code for this CDR3. The chain combines TRBV18 with TRBJ2-7; D perhaps matches TRBD1 (5 bases). Trimming left V 3 bases short and J 5 bases short, with 11 bases between. The CDR3 totals 13 residues. Germline CDR1 KGHSH, CDR2 LQKENI. This chain's CDR3 is CASSPGQGNEQYF. CDR3 nucleotide sequence: TGTGCCAGCTCACCCGGGCAGGGTAACGAGCAGTACTTC. Complete variable domain (other parts from reference TRBV18 and TRBJ2-7): NAGVMQNPRHLVRRRGQEARLRCSPMKGHSHVYWYRQLPEEGLKFMVYLQKENIIDESGMPKERFSAEFPKEGPSILRIQQVVRGDSAAYFCASSPGQGNEQYFGPGTRLTVT.

The chain employs TRBV25-1 and TRBJ1-3, with D unresolved. The V end was cut by 3 bases, the J end by 8 bases, with 5 bases between. This CDR3 region has 11 residues. CDR1 and CDR2 (germline): MGHDK, SYGVNS. The CDR3 DNA reads as TGTGCCAGCAGTGAGGAGTACACCATATATTTT. Translated, it gives CASSEEYTIYF.

The genes are TRBV4-1 and TRBJ1-5, with a possible D match to TRBD1 (5 bases). Germline V gene sequence: CDR1 MGHRA, CDR2 YSYEKL. V lost 0 bases and J 0 bases, leaving 12 bases between the germline ends. The CDR3 loop spans 17 amino acids. CDR3 residues: CASSQERGGASNQPQHF. As DNA, the CDR3 is TGCGCCAGCAGCCAAGAAAGGGGAGGGGCTAGCAATCAGCCCCAGCATTTT.